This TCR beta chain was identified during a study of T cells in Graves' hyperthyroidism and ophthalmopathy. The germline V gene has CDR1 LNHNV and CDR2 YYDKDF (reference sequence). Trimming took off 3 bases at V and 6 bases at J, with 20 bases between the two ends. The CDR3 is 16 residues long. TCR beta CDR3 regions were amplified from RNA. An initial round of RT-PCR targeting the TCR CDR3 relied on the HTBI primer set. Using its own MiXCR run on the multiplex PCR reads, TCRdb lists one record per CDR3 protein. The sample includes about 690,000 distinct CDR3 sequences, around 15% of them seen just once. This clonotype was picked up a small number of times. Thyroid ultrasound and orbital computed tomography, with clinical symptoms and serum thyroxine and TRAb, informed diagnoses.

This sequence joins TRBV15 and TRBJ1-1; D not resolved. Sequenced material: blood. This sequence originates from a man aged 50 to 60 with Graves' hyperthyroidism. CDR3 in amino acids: CATSRAPGLAISEAFF. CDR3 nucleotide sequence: TGTGCCACCAGCAGGGCGCCGGGTCTAGCCATCTCTGAAGCTTTCTTT.